Presented here are 23 T cell receptor beta chains from one specimen sequenced in a study of T cell responses to AZD1222 COVID-19 vaccine. Sequencing was performed with immunoSEQ multiplex PCR; in TCRdb, only in-frame clones are kept and a portion is missing. Of more than 30,000 clones in the sample, around 89% are singletons; the top ten hold 14%. Sample: peripheral blood, taken 28 days after the second AZD1222 dose. These receptors all stem from an adult who received the AZD1222 COVID-19 vaccine.

This clone showed up just a few times. This chain links TRBV28 with TRBJ2-7; D gene unclear. Germline V gene sequence: CDR1 MDHEN, CDR2 SYDVKM. V dropped 1 base and J dropped 4 bases, with 5 bases sitting between them. CDR3 size: 12 residues. The CDR3: CASSLSGYEQYF. DNA for the CDR3: TGTGCCAGCAGTTTATCGGGTTACGAGCAGTACTTC. Combining the CDR3 with reference TRBV28 and TRBJ2-7 gives the whole variable domain DVKVTQSSRYLVKRTGEKVFLECVQDMDHENMFWYRQDPGLGLRLIYFSYDVKMKEKGDIPEGYSVSREKKERFSLILESASTNQTSMYLCASSLSGYEQYFGPGTRLTVT.

This clone was observed a few times. This chain links TRBV18 with TRBJ2-7; D gene uncertain. Trimming shortened V by 3 bases and J by 8 bases, and 14 bases separated the two germline ends. There are 13 residues in the CDR3. Germline CDR1 reads KGHSH; CDR2 reads LQKENI. The CDR3 region has the DNA TGTGCCAGCTCACCCCCCCAAGGTCTCAAGCAGTACTTC. This sequence encodes CASSPPQGLKQYF.

The chain joins TRBV5-6 to TRBJ1-2; D perhaps matches TRBD1 (6 bases). Trimming left V 2 bases short and J 5 bases short, with 10 bases between. The CDR3 totals 13 residues. The V gene's germline CDR1 is SGHDT and CDR2 YYEEEE. In nucleotides, the CDR3 is TGTGCCAGCAGCTTCGGGGACACTTATGGCTACACCTTC. Translated, it gives CASSFGDTYGYTF.

This clone was recorded only once. The rearrangement joins TRBV4-2 to TRBJ1-3; D ambiguous. The CDR3 sequence is 16 residues long. Trimming removed 0 bases at V and 2 bases at J, with 11 bases between. Germline loops: CDR1 LGHNA, CDR2 YNFKEQ. The CDR3 protein is CASSQDRGGAGNTIYF. In DNA form, the CDR3 reads TGTGCCAGCAGCCAAGATAGAGGCGGTGCTGGAAACACCATATATTTT.

The V call is TRBV9, the J call TRBJ1-3; D not certain. V lost 3 bases and J 3 bases, leaving 16 bases between the germline ends. This CDR3 is built from 16 residues. Germline V gene sequence: CDR1 SGDLS, CDR2 YYNGEE. CDR3 residues: CASSGEGSWGGNTIYF. The CDR3 DNA sequence: TGTGCCAGCAGCGGCGAAGGCTCCTGGGGTGGAAACACCATATATTTT. The full variable domain, rest sourced from reference TRBV9 and TRBJ1-3, is DSGVTQTPKHLITATGQRVTLRCSPRSGDLSVYWYQQSLDQGLQFLIQYYNGEERAKGNILERFSAQQFPDLHSELNLSSLELGDSALYFCASSGEGSWGGNTIYFGEGSWLTVV.

This chain connects TRBV16 to TRBJ1-1; D unclear. Germline values: CDR1 KGHSY, CDR2 FQNENV. V was clipped by 2 bases and J by 7 bases, with 2 bases between them. The CDR3 sequence is 10 residues long. The CDR3 region is CASSQDEAFF. Here the CDR3 DNA reads TGTGCCAGCAGCCAAGATGAAGCTTTCTTT. Full variable domain (rest looked up from reference TRBV16 and TRBJ1-1): GEEVAQTPKHLVRGEGQKAKLYCAPIKGHSYVFWYQQVLKNEFKFLISFQNENVFDETGMPKERFSAKCLPNSPCSLEIQATKLEDSAVYFCASSQDEAFFGQGTRLTVV.

This chain uses TRBV5-1 with TRBJ2-1; D unresolved. Trimming stripped 0 bases from V and 0 bases from J, with 10 bases between. The CDR3 consists of 16 residues. CDR1 is SGHRS and CDR2 is YFSETQ in the germline V gene. For the CDR3, the DNA is TGCGCCAGCAGCTTGGAAACTCTACGCTCCTACAATGAGCAGTTCTTC. It is translated as CASSLETLRSYNEQFF.

The rearrangement links TRBV18 to TRBJ1-2, with D possibly TRBD1 on 5 matching bases. The CDR3 contains 13 residues. Germline assignment: CDR1 KGHSH and CDR2 LQKENI. Between the trimmed V and J ends, which lost 6 bases and 3 bases, there was a span of 11 bases. CDR3 coding DNA: TGTGCCAGCTCCAGCCGGGGCGACTATGGCTACACCTTC. It yields the protein CASSSRGDYGYTF.

The J gene is TRBJ1-1, the V gene TRBV13; D gene uncertain. Trimming removed 6 bases at V and 0 bases at J, with 8 bases between. CDR3 length: 13 amino acids. Germline CDR1 is PRHDT and CDR2 is FYEKMQ (reference sequence). CDR3 sequence (DNA): TGTGCCAGCAGTGGGGTGGTGAACACTGAAGCTTTCTTT. As protein: CASSGVVNTEAFF. Supplemented by reference TRBV13 and TRBJ1-1, the full variable domain reads AAGVIQSPRHLIKEKRETATLKCYPIPRHDTVYWYQQGPGQDPQFLISFYEKMQSDKGSIPDRFSAQQFSDYHSELNMSSLELGDSALYFCASSGVVNTEAFFGQGTRLTVV.

This chain joins TRBV10-2 and TRBJ1-2; D remains ambiguous. Germline V gene sequence: CDR1 WSHSY, CDR2 SAAADI. Trimming left V 6 bases short and J 3 bases short, with 8 bases between. The CDR3 extends over 12 amino acids. CDR3: CASRRTDYGYTF. For the CDR3, the DNA is TGCGCCAGCAGGAGGACTGACTATGGCTACACCTTC.

The genes are TRBV6-2 or TRBV6-3 and TRBJ1-2; tentatively, D is TRBD1 (6 bases). Deletions cut 6 bases from V and 5 bases from J, with 16 bases between. The CDR3 length is 14 residues. The germline gives CDR1 MNHEY, CDR2 SVGEGT. The CDR3, as DNA: TGTGCCAGCAGCGAGACAGGTGCTGGTTATGGCTACACCTTC. Amino acids: CASSETGAGYGYTF.

The chain links TRBV30 to TRBJ2-7; 8 nucleotides match TRBD1. Germline-derived CDR1 and CDR2 are GTSNPN and SVGIG (reference sequence). J was trimmed by 6 bases and V by 0 bases; bases with no gene match: 7. The CDR3 length is 14 residues. The CDR3 region has the DNA TGTGCCTGGAGTGTACCCCAGGGGGCGGCCGAGCAGTACTTC. Translated, it gives CAWSVPQGAAEQYF. Full variable domain (missing parts from reference TRBV30 and TRBJ2-7): SQTIHQWPATLVQPVGSPLSLECTVEGTSNPNLYWYRQAAGRGLQLLFYSVGIGQISSEVPQNLSASRPQDRQFILSSKKLLLSDSGFYLCAWSVPQGAAEQYFGPGTRLTVT.

To note about this clone: Compared with germline, one end of the junction differs, possibly owing to a read error. This chain links TRBV28 with TRBJ1-6; possible D gene TRBD1, 6 bases. The CDR3 contains 10 residues. From germline, CDR1 is MDHEN and CDR2 SYDVKM. CDR3 protein: CASRGASMGF. The DNA for the CDR3 is TGTGCCAGCAGGGGGGCCAGCATGGGATTT.

This clone was picked up one time. V gene TRBV7-3 combines with J gene TRBJ2-7; D unclear. Germline V gene sequence: CDR1 SGHTA, CDR2 FQGTGA. Deletions cut 4 bases from V and 2 bases from J, with 12 bases between. The CDR3 sequence is 14 residues long. CDR3 residues: CASSSRAEAYEQYF. The CDR3 DNA follows: TGTGCCAGCAGCTCCCGGGCCGAAGCCTACGAGCAGTACTTC. Full variable domain (missing parts from reference TRBV7-3 and TRBJ2-7): GAGVSQTPSNKVTEKGKYVELRCDPISGHTALYWYRQSLGQGPEFLIYFQGTGAADDSGLPNDRFFAVRPEGSVSTLKIQRTERGDSAVYLCASSSRAEAYEQYFGPGTRLTVT.

This rearrangement joins TRBV19 to TRBJ2-6; no clear D gene. Germline V gene data show CDR1 as LNHDA and CDR2 as SQIVND (reference sequence). The V and J ends lost 5 bases and 0 bases respectively, with 11 bases between them. The CDR3 consists of 16 residues. The CDR3 DNA reads as TGTGCCAGTAGTCTAGGCAGCCGCTCTGGGGCCAACGTCCTGACTTTC. This codes for CASSLGSRSGANVLTF.

The chain couples TRBV30 to TRBJ1-6; D not resolved. This CDR3 is built from 11 residues. Germline V gives CDR1 GTSNPN, CDR2 SVGIG (reference sequence). V shed 4 bases and J shed 6 bases, with 4 bases lying between them. The CDR3 spells CAWNSNSPLHF. CDR3 in DNA: TGTGCCTGGAACAGTAATTCACCCCTCCACTTT.

The chain carries TRBV7-3 and TRBJ1-6, with D perhaps TRBD1 (5 bases). Germline V CDR1 and CDR2: SGHTA, FQGTGA. Trimming removed 5 bases from V and 9 bases from J, with 11 bases in between. CDR3 length: 13 amino acids. CDR3 loop: CASSPGSSSPLHF. The CDR3 DNA follows: TGTGCCAGCAGCCCAGGGTCCAGTTCACCCCTCCACTTT.

The chain couples TRBV3-1 (or the pseudogene TRBV3-2) to TRBJ1-1; no clear D. Germline V gene lookup returns CDR1 LGHDT and CDR2 YNNKEL (reference sequence). CDR3 size: 14 residues. Trimming shortened V by 2 bases and J by 7 bases, and 14 bases separated the two germline ends. CDR3: CASSQRPGYREAFF. CDR3 nucleotides: TGTGCCAGCAGCCAAAGGCCGGGTTACCGTGAAGCTTTCTTT.

This chain uses TRBV5-1 with TRBJ1-6; possible D gene TRBD1, 5 bases. The V gene lost 4 bases and the J gene lost 7 bases, with 18 bases spanning the gap. The CDR3 sequence is 16 residues long. Germline CDR1 and CDR2: SGHRS and YFSETQ. Here the CDR3 reads CASSPQQGQFNSPLHF. The CDR3 region has the DNA TGCGCCAGCAGCCCACAGCAGGGTCAGTTCAATTCACCCCTCCACTTT.

This clone was seen just once. The V gene is TRBV7-6, the J gene TRBJ2-3, with 10 bases identical to TRBD2. Germline CDR1 is SGHVS and CDR2 is FNYEAQ. With 4 bases clipped from V and 2 bases from J, the junction kept 3 bases outside the gene matches. This CDR3 spans 15 amino acids. CDR3 sequence reads: CASSSTSGNTDTQYF. The CDR3 coding sequence is TGTGCCAGCAGCTCCACTAGCGGGAACACAGATACGCAGTATTTT.

The V call is TRBV19, the J call TRBJ1-6, with 9 bases matching TRBD1. Per germline, CDR1 LNHDA and CDR2 SQIVND (reference sequence). The CDR3 contains 15 residues. With V trimmed by 7 bases and J by 7 bases, 8 bases remained unmatched. CDR3: CASNLMGQGNSPLHF. CDR3 nucleotide sequence: TGTGCCAGTAACCTAATGGGACAGGGAAATTCACCCCTCCACTTT.

This sequence joins TRBV6-1 and TRBJ2-3; 7 nucleotides line up with TRBD1. The V gene's germline CDR1 is MNHNS and CDR2 SASEGT. V shed 3 bases and J 4 bases; nucleotides not matched to a gene: 7. This CDR3 is built from 15 residues. CDR3 protein: CASSDQRGGPDTQYF. Written as DNA, the CDR3 is TGTGCCAGCAGTGACCAAAGAGGGGGCCCAGATACGCAGTATTTT.

The CDR3 DNA sequence: TGCGCCAGCAGCTCCACGGGGACAGGGGACCGCTCCTATAATTCACCCCTCCACTTT. It yields the protein CASSSTGTGDRSYNSPLHF. The J gene is TRBJ1-6, the V gene TRBV5-1; TRBD1 matches 10 bases. The CDR3 is 19 amino acids. J gave up 0 bases and V 3 bases, and 9 bases lay outside the gene matches. The V gene's germline CDR1 is SGHRS and CDR2 YFSETQ. Complete variable domain (other parts from reference TRBV5-1 and TRBJ1-6): KAGVTQTPRYLIKTRGQQVTLSCSPISGHRSVSWYQQTPGQGLQFLFEYFSETQRNKGNFPGRFSGRQFSNSRSEMNVSTLELGDSALYLCASSSTGTGDRSYNSPLHFGNGTRLTVT.